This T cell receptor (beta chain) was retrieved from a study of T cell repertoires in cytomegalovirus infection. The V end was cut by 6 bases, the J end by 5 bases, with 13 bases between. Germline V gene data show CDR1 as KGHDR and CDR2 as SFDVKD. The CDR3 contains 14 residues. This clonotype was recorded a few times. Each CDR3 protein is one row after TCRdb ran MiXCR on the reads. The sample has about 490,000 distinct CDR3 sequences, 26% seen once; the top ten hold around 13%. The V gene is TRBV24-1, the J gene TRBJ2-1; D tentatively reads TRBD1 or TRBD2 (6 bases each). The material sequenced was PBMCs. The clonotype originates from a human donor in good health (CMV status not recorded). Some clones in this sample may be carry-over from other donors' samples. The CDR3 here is CATSSVGGHNEQFF. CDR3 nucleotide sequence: TGTGCCACCAGTTCCGTGGGGGGCCACAATGAGCAGTTCTTC.